The clone carrying this TCR beta chain was found many times. Its antigen is currently unknown. Every TCR beta cDNA library bore unique molecular identifiers. Each CDR3 protein gets one entry after TCRdb re-called the PCR reads with MiXCR. The repertoire holds over 250,000 distinct CDR3 sequences, 35% to 40% seen once, with approximately 4.6% in the top ten. The record originates from a study of post-analysis software for immune sequencing data. Study results and caveats: Five or six TRBV segments, TRBV5-6, TRBV5-1 and TRBV20-1 among them, were found more frequent in patients than controls.

This CDR3 has 10 residues. Germline V gene data show CDR1 as MNHEY and CDR2 as SVGAGI. The V and J ends lost 10 bases and 7 bases, in that order; junction bases with no gene match: 0. The receptor was isolated from a girl aged 10-17 years with multiple sclerosis. Sequences were obtained from blood. The V and J genes are TRBV6-5 and TRBJ2-1; TRBD1 agrees at 8 bases. CDR3 sequence (DNA): TGTGCCAACAGGGGGAATGAGCAGTTCTTC. This codes for CANRGNEQFF.